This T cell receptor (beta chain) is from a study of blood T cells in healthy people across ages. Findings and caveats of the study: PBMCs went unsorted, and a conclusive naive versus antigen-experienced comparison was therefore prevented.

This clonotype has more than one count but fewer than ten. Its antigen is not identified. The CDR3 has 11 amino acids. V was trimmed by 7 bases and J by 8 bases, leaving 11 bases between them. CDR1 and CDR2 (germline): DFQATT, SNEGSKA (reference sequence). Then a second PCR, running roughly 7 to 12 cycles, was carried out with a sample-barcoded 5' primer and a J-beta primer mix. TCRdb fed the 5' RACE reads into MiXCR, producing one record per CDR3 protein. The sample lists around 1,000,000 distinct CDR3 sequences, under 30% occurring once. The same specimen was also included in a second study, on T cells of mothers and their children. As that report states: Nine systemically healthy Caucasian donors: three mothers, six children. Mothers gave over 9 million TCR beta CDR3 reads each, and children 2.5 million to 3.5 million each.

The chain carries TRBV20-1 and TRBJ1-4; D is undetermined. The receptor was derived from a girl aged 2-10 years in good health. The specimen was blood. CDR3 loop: CSVWMVEKLFF. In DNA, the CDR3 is TGCAGTGTTTGGATGGTCGAAAAACTGTTTTTT.